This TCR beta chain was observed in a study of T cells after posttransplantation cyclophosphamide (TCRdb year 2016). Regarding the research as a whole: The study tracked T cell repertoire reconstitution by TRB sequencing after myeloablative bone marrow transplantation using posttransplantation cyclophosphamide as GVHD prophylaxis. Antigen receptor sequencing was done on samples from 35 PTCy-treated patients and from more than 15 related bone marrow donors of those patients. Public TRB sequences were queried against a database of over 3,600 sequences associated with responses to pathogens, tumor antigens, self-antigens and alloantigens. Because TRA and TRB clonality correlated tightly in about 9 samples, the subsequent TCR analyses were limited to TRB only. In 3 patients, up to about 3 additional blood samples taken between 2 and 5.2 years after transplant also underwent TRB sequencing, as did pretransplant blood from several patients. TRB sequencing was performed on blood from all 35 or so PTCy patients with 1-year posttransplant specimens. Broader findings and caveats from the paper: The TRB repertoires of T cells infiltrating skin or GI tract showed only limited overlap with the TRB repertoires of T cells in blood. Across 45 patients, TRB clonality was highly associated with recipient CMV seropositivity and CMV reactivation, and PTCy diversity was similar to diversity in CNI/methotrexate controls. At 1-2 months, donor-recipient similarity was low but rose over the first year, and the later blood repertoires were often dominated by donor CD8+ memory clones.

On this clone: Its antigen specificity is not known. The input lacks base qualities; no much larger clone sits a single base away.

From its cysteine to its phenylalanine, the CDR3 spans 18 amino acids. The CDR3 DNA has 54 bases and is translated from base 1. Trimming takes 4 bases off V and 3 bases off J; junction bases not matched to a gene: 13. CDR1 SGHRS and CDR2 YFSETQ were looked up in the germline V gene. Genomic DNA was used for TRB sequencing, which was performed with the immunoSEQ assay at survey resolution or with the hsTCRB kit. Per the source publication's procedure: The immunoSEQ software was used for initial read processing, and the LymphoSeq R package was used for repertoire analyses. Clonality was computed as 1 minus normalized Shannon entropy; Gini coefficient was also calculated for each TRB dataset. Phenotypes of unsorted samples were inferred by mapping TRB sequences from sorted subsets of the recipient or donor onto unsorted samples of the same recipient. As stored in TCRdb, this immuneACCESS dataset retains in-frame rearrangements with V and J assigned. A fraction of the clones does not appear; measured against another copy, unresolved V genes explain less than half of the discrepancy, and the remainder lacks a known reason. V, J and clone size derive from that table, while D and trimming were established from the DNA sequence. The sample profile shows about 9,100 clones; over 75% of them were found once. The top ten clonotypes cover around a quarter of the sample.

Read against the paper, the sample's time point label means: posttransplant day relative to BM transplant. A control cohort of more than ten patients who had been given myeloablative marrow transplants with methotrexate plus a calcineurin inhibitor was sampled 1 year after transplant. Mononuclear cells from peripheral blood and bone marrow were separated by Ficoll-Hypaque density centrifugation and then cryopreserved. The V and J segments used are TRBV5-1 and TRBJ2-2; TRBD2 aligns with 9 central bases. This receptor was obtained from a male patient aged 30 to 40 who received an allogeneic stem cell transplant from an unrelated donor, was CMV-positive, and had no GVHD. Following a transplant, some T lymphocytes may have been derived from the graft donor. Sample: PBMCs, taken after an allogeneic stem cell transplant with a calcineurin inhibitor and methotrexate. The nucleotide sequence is TGCGCCAGCAGCAAGAAAGTTAGCGGGAGAATGGACACCGGGGAGCTGTTTTTT. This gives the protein CASSKKVSGRMDTGELFF.